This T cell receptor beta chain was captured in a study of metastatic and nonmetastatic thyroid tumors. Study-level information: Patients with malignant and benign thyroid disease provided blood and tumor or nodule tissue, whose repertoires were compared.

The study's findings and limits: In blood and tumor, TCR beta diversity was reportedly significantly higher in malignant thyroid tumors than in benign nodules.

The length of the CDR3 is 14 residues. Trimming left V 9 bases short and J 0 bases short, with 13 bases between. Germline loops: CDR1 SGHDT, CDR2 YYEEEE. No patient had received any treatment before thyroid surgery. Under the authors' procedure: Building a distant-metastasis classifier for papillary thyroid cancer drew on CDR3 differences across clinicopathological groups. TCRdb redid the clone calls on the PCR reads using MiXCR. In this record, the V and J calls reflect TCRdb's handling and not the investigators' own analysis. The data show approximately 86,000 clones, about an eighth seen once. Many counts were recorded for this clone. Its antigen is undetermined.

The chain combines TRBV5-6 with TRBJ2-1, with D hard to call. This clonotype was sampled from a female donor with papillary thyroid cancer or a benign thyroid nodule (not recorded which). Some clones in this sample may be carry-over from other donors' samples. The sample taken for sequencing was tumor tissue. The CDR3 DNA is TGTGCCACTACGGTCATGAGCTCCTACAATGAGCAGTTCTTC. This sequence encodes CATTVMSSYNEQFF.